Listed below are T cell receptor beta chains from one sample, sequenced in a study of Graves' ophthalmopathy and Graves' hyperthyroidism. MiXCR, applied by TCRdb to the multiplex PCR reads, yields one record per CDR3 protein. The sample yields 650,000 to 800,000 distinct CDR3 sequences, about 38% seen once. Sequencing used peripheral blood. The source is an adult man with Graves' ophthalmopathy. CDR3s include the opening cysteine and the closing phenylalanine or tryptophan. Each record gives: clone size, V gene, J gene, D gene, CDR3 DNA, CDR3 protein. The D gene is left open where the match is weak. Size tells how often a clone was seen (once, few, many) or the class of an expanded clone, and some rows leave it out.

>few|TRBV10-3|TRBJ2-7|TRBD2
TGTGCCATCAGGGGGGTGGCTAGCGGGGTTTACGAGCAGTACTTC
CAIRGVASGVYEQYF
>NA|TRBV12-3/TRBV12-4|TRBJ1-2|NA
TGTGCCAGCAGTTTACTCCCCTGTGGCTACACCTTC
CASSLLPCGYTF
>many|TRBV12-3/TRBV12-4|TRBJ1-2|NA
TGTGCCAGCAGCCTCCGTGGCGCAGACTATGGCTACACCTTC
CASSLRGADYGYTF
>many|TRBV9|TRBJ2-2|NA
TGTGCCAGCAGCCTAGGGAGTCCCGGGGAGCTGTTTTTT
CASSLGSPGELFF
>many|TRBV29-1|TRBJ1-1|TRBD1
TGCAGCGTTGGGGGACAGGGGGCGAACACTGAAGCTTTCTTT
CSVGGQGANTEAFF
>NA|TRBV24-1|TRBJ2-6|NA
TGTGCCACCAACCTTTCGGGGGCCAACGTCCTCACTTTC
CATNLSGANVLTF
>NA|TRBV9|TRBJ2-5|TRBD2
TGTGCCAGCAGCGCAAGCGGGGGGTCAGAGACCCAGTACTTC
CASSASGGSETQYF
>NA|TRBV25-1|TRBJ1-4|NA
TGTGCCAGCAGTTACATAGGGGAGGGGACTAATGAAAAACTGTTTTTT
CASSYIGEGTNEKLFF
>NA|TRBV20-1|TRBJ1-3|NA
TGCAGTGCTAGGGACGCCGGCAGAAACACCATATATTTT
CSARDAGRNTIYF
>NA|TRBV7-7|TRBJ2-1|NA
TGTGCTAGCAGCTTAGGGTTAGGGTATTATGAGCAGTTCTTC
CASSLGLGYYEQFF
>few|TRBV9|TRBJ1-5|NA
TGTGCCAGCAGCGTAGGTTTGTCGCAGCCCCAGCATTTT
CASSVGLSQPQHF
>many|TRBV10-3|TRBJ1-6|NA
TGTGCCATCAGTGAGAACAGCTATAATTCACCCCTCCACTTT
CAISENSYNSPLHF
>few|TRBV4-3|TRBJ1-1|TRBD1
TGCGCCAGCAGCCCGCGACAGGGTGATGAAGCTTTCTTT
CASSPRQGDEAFF
>many|TRBV25-1|TRBJ1-1|NA
TGTGCCAGCAGTACCCTGAACACTGAAGCTTTCTTT
CASSTLNTEAFF
>NA|TRBV18|TRBJ1-1|NA
TGTGCCAGCTCACCCTCCGTTGTAGATGAAGCTTTCTTT
CASSPSVVDEAFF
>NA|TRBV10-3|TRBJ1-6|NA
TGTGCCATCAGTGAGTCGAGATCCGGCAGGGAGGCCAGTTCACCCCTCCACTTT
CAISESRSGREASSPLHF
>few|TRBV6-5|TRBJ2-7|NA
TGTGCCGCCATGGGGGGAACCTACGAGCAGTACTTC
CAAMGGTYEQYF
>many|TRBV7-2|TRBJ2-5|TRBD1
TGTGCCAGCAGAACGGGACAGGGAGAAGAGACCCAGTACTTC
CASRTGQGEETQYF
>many|TRBV10-2|TRBJ1-5|NA
TGCGCCAGCAGCCTTGGACGGAGCAATCAGCCCCAGCATTTT
CASSLGRSNQPQHF
>many|TRBV7-2|TRBJ2-7|NA
TGTGCCAGCAGCCGCTACCCGGGCGGAACCTACGAGCAGTACTTC
CASSRYPGGTYEQYF
>once|TRBV9|TRBJ2-2|NA
TGTGCCAGCATCCCTCAGGACAGAACGGACACCGGGGAGCTGTTTTTT
CASIPQDRTDTGELFF
>NA|TRBV4-3|TRBJ2-7|NA
TGCGCCAGCAGCCATCTAGGGGGGGGTTACGGGCAGTACTTC
CASSHLGGGYGQYF
>few|TRBV9|TRBJ2-7|NA
TGTGCCAGCAGCCCCGCGGGAAGGGAGCAGTACTTC
CASSPAGREQYF
>NA|TRBV12-3/TRBV12-4|TRBJ1-1|NA
TGTGCCAGCAGCTCAGGGCTTGTAAACACTGAAACTTTCTTT
CASSSGLVNTETFF
>many|TRBV24-1|TRBJ1-1|NA
TGTGCCACCAGTGATTACAGGAGAAACACTGAAGCTTTCTTT
CATSDYRRNTEAFF
>many|TRBV29-1|TRBJ1-5|NA
TGCAGCGTACGGGACGGCAAACATCAGCCCCAGCATTTT
CSVRDGKHQPQHF
>few|TRBV4-3|TRBJ1-1|NA
TGCGCCAGCAGCCCAAACTCCGGACGGAACACTGAAGCTTTCTTT
CASSPNSGRNTEAFF
>NA|TRBV5-1|TRBJ2-2|NA
TGCGCCAGCAGCCCCCAGGCGGGCCGGGTGGAGCTGTTTTTT
CASSPQAGRVELFF
>many|TRBV19|TRBJ1-4|NA
TGTGCCACCTTCGAGAGTGAAAAACTGTTTTTT
CATFESEKLFF
>NA|TRBV9|TRBJ1-6|NA
TGTGCCAGCAGCGTAGGGACAGCCGACCACTTT
CASSVGTADHF
>many|TRBV20-1|TRBJ2-7|NA
TGCAGTGCTAGAGACAGGGACCACGAGCAGTACTTC
CSARDRDHEQYF
>NA|TRBV29-1|TRBJ2-4|NA
TGCAGCGCGAGGGGGGGCAAAAACATTCAGTACTTC
CSARGGKNIQYF
>many|TRBV24-1|TRBJ2-7|NA
TGTGCCACCATAGCGGACAGCGAGCTAAACGAGCAGTACTTC
CATIADSELNEQYF
>many|TRBV29-1|TRBJ1-1|NA
TGCAGCGTTGAAGACGGCCCCGAGGAGGCTGAAGCTTTCTTT
CSVEDGPEEAEAFF
>NA|TRBV2|TRBJ1-5|NA
TGTGCCAGCAGCGGGGCAGGACAAGAGACCCAGCATTTT
CASSGAGQETQHF
>NA|TRBV7-9|TRBJ1-5|NA
TGTGCCAGCAGCTTAGGCGGGGACCCCAATCAGCCCCAGCATTTT
CASSLGGDPNQPQHF
>many|TRBV24-1|TRBJ1-2|NA
TGTGCCACCAGTGATCGAGATGTGGATTACCGAGGCTACACCTTC
CATSDRDVDYRGYTF
>NA|TRBV12-3/TRBV12-4|TRBJ2-7|NA
TGTGCCAGCAGTTTATCTCCCCTGTACGAGCAGTACTTC
CASSLSPLYEQYF
>NA|TRBV3-1|TRBJ2-5|TRBD2
TGTGCCAGCAGCCAAGAGGAGGGAGGGGAGACCCAGTACTTC
CASSQEEGGETQYF
>few|TRBV11-3|TRBJ2-5|TRBD2
TGTGCCAGCAGCCCGGGACTACCTCAGGGGACCCAGTACTTC
CASSPGLPQGTQYF
>many|TRBV2|TRBJ1-6|TRBD1
TGTGCCAGCCTACTGGACAGGGGAAATTCACCCCTCCACTTT
CASLLDRGNSPLHF
>NA|TRBV19|TRBJ2-6|NA
TGTGCCAGTAGCCCGGACAGACTGGGAACTGAAGGGGCCAACGTCCTGACTTTC
CASSPDRLGTEGANVLTF
>NA|TRBV12-3/TRBV12-4|TRBJ2-5|NA
TGTGCCAGCAGTTCCACCCAAGAGACCCAGTGCTTC
CASSSTQETQCF
>NA|TRBV2|TRBJ2-3|NA
TGTGCCAGCAGTGAGGGACATTTGGTTGCAGATACGCAGTATTTT
CASSEGHLVADTQYF
>many|TRBV7-9|TRBJ1-1|TRBD1
TGTGCCAGCAGCTTACTAACTGAACAGGGGAGGACTGAAGCTTTCTTT
CASSLLTEQGRTEAFF
>many|TRBV12-3/TRBV12-4|TRBJ1-2|NA
TGTGCCAGCAGGGAACAGGGAGTGAATGGCTACACCTTC
CASREQGVNGYTF
>few|TRBV10-3|TRBJ2-7|NA
TGTGCCAGCAGTTACTTTAGGGACTCCTACGAGCAGTACTTC
CASSYFRDSYEQYF
>many|TRBV7-9|TRBJ1-1|NA
TGTGCCAGCAGCTTAGTGCCAGGGGTGAACACTGAAGCTTTCTTT
CASSLVPGVNTEAFF
>many|TRBV7-3|TRBJ2-6|NA
TGTGCCAGCAGCCTCCGGTTGCCTGGGGCCAACGTCCTGACTTTC
CASSLRLPGANVLTF
>many|TRBV2|TRBJ2-6|NA
TGTGCCAGCAGTGACTCGACAGGCTCGCCTGGGGCCAACGTCCTGACTTTC
CASSDSTGSPGANVLTF
>NA|TRBV7-2|TRBJ2-7|TRBD2
TGTGCCAGCAGTCGGACTAGCGGGAGTGAGGAGCAGTACTTC
CASSRTSGSEEQYF
>NA|TRBV2|TRBJ1-2|TRBD1
TGTGCCAGCAGTCCCCCGGGACAGGGGATAGGCTACACCTTC
CASSPPGQGIGYTF
>many|TRBV5-1|TRBJ2-6|NA
TGCGCCACCACGAGGGGGAGCGGACTTTCTTTAGGGGCCAACGTCCTGACTTTC
CATTRGSGLSLGANVLTF
>NA|TRBV2|TRBJ1-2|NA
TGTGCCAGCATGAGGGCAACTTACTACACCTTC
CASMRATYYTF
>many|TRBV7-6|TRBJ2-6|NA
TGTGCCAGCAGCTTAAGACCCCTCGGGGCCAACGTCCTGACTTTC
CASSLRPLGANVLTF